Below are 22 T cell receptor beta chains sequenced from a single sample in a study of CD8+CD57+ T cells in acquired aplastic anemia. In patients chosen for sequencing, flow cytometry had shown CD8+CD57+ cell expansion. The TCR beta profiling, which covered VDJ combination and CDR3 sequence, was carried out using genomic DNA as the template. TCRdb processed the reads anew with MiXCR; each CDR3 protein has one entry. This table holds hundreds of thousands of distinct CDR3 sequences, approximately 45% found once. Sample: sorted CD4+, CD8+, or CD8+CD57+ T cells (not recorded which) from PBMCs. All receptors derive from a human donor with aplastic anemia.

The chain uses TRBV29-1 and TRBJ2-1; 9 nucleotides agree with TRBD2. Trimming cost V 3 bases and J 8 bases; bases outside gene matches: 8. Germline CDR1 SQVTM, CDR2 ANQGSEA. The CDR3 spans 14 residues. CDR3 bases: TGCAGCGTTGAGGATACTCTAGCGGGGCATGAGCAGTTCTTC. This encodes CSVEDTLAGHEQFF.

CDR3: CSARGQGQETQYF. The CDR3 DNA is TGCAGTGCTAGAGGCCAGGGACAAGAGACCCAGTACTTC. The chain carries TRBV20-1 and TRBJ2-5; TRBD1 is a possible D gene (5 bases). Between the trimmed V and J ends, which lost 1 base and 2 bases, there was a span of 8 bases. The CDR3 is 13 residues long. The germline gives CDR1 DFQATT, CDR2 SNEGSKA (reference sequence).

This clonotype was counted a few times. The V gene is TRBV10-3, the J gene TRBJ2-7, with 8 bases matching TRBD2. Germline V gene sequence: CDR1 ENHRY, CDR2 SYGVKD. Trimming removed 5 bases from V and 1 base from J; junction bases left unmatched: 7. The CDR3 is 15 residues long. The CDR3 DNA is TGTGCCATCAGTATTACTAGCGGCATATCCTACGAGCAGTACTTC. Protein sequence: CAISITSGISYEQYF.

This clonotype was seen ten or more times. The rearrangement joins TRBV19 to TRBJ1-5; D uncertain. This CDR3 spans 12 amino acids. The germline V gene has CDR1 LNHDA and CDR2 SQIVND (reference sequence). Trimming took off 9 bases at V and 9 bases at J, with 15 bases between the two ends. CDR3 nucleotide sequence: TGTGCCAGCAGAGGGCCGATGATGCCCCAGCATTTT. Translated, it gives CASRGPMMPQHF.

This clonotype was counted many times. The V and J genes are TRBV4-2 and TRBJ2-1; 7 bases are shared with TRBD2. The V and J ends lost 0 bases and 10 bases, in that order; junction bases with no gene match: 6. Germline CDR1 LGHNA, CDR2 YNFKEQ. The CDR3 totals 14 residues. This CDR3 reads CASSQDGGVGEQFF. CDR3 DNA sequence: TGTGCCAGCAGCCAAGATGGGGGGGTGGGGGAGCAGTTCTTC.

The rearrangement links TRBV7-2 to TRBJ2-1, with D uncertain. CDR1 and CDR2 (germline): SGHTA, FQGNSA. V gave up 6 bases and J gave up 5 bases, with 26 bases separating them. CDR3 length equals 18 residues. As DNA, the CDR3 is TGTGCCAGCAGTTTTTCGTTCATGCAGCCCGACACAGACAATGAGCAGTTCTTC. This codes for CASSFSFMQPDTDNEQFF. Filled out from reference TRBV7-2 and TRBJ2-1, the complete variable domain reads GAGVSQSPSNKVTEKGKDVELRCDPISGHTALYWYRQSLGQGLEFLIYFQGNSAPDKSGLPSDRFSAERTGGSVSTLTIQRTQQEDSAVYLCASSFSFMQPDTDNEQFFGPGTRLTVL.

There are many counts of this clonotype. The rearrangement links TRBV7-9 to TRBJ2-1; no clear D. The CDR3 is 15 residues long. Germline CDR1 is SEHNR and CDR2 is FQNEAQ (reference sequence). With 4 bases removed from V and 1 base from J, the gap between germline ends came to 11 bases. CDR3 DNA sequence: TGTGCCAGCAGCTCTATTCTAGGTTCCTACAATGAGCAGTTCTTC. It is translated as CASSSILGSYNEQFF.

This clonotype was counted many times. V and J are TRBV10-1 and TRBJ2-2; either TRBD1 or TRBD2 may fit D (6 bases each). V was shortened by 3 bases and J by 6 bases, with 17 bases between the two germline ends. CDR1 is WNHNN, CDR2 SYGVQD, per germline (reference sequence). The CDR3 length is 16 residues. The CDR3 DNA reads as TGCGCCAGCAGTGATGTTTGGGGGGCTTTCTCCGGGGAGCTGTTTTTT. It translates to CASSDVWGAFSGELFF.

In this sample, this clonotype turned up many times. V and J are TRBV7-9 and TRBJ2-7; 9 nucleotides match TRBD1. The CDR3 runs to 14 residues. The germline V gene encodes CDR1 SEHNR and CDR2 FQNEAQ (reference sequence). With 0 bases clipped from V and 4 bases from J, the junction kept 1 base outside the gene matches. For the CDR3, the DNA is TGTGCCAGCAGCTTAGCGGGGACAGGGTACGAGCAGTACTTC. Protein sequence: CASSLAGTGYEQYF.

This clonotype was seen ten or more times. This chain joins TRBV6-1 and TRBJ2-2; D tentatively fits TRBD1 or TRBD2 (5 bases each). Germline V gene lookup returns CDR1 MNHNS and CDR2 SASEGT. The CDR3 spans 10 residues. The V end lost 8 bases, the J end lost 9 bases, and 7 bases lay between the germline ends. In nucleotides, the CDR3 is TGTGCCAGCGGGGGAAGGGAGCTGTTTTTT. Translation gives CASGGRELFF.

This clonotype was seen at least ten times. The chain combines TRBV11-1 with TRBJ1-1, with D uncertain. Germline V gene lookup returns CDR1 SGHAT and CDR2 FQDESV (reference sequence). The CDR3 spans 17 residues. Trimming left V 5 bases short and J 3 bases short, with 22 bases between. The CDR3 nucleotides read TGTGCCAGCAGCGCGTACGGTGGCAGGTTTGGTGACACTGAAGCTTTCTTT. The encoded protein is CASSAYGGRFGDTEAFF.

J is TRBJ2-5 and V is TRBV2; TRBD2 might be the D (6 bases). V was cut by 4 bases and J by 4 bases, with 10 bases left in between. Germline loops: CDR1 SNHLY, CDR2 FYNNEI. CDR3 length equals 13 residues. Here the CDR3 reads CASSGYGGETQYF. In DNA form, the CDR3 reads TGTGCCAGCAGTGGGTACGGGGGAGAGACCCAGTACTTC. The full variable domain, rest sourced from reference TRBV2 and TRBJ2-5, is EPEVTQTPSHQVTQMGQEVILRCVPISNHLYFYWYRQILGQKVEFLVSFYNNEISEKSEIFDDQFSVERPDGSNFTLKIRSTKLEDSAMYFCASSGYGGETQYFGPGTRLLVL.

Comment on this clonotype: A much more abundant neighbour one base away suggests this may be a read error. The V call is TRBV20-1, the J call TRBJ2-1; 8 positions agree with TRBD2. The CDR3 consists of 13 residues. Germline CDR1 DFQATT, CDR2 SNEGSKA (reference sequence). Trimming at V came to 7 bases and at J to 6 bases, leaving 8 bases not matched to a gene. The CDR3 DNA reads TGCAGTGTGTGGCTAGCGGGTTGCAATGAGCAGTTCTTC. This encodes CSVWLAGCNEQFF.

The table lists this clonotype with many counts. The rearrangement links TRBV4-1 to TRBJ1-2; no clear D gene. The germline V and J ends were trimmed by 0 bases and 2 bases, with 7 bases remaining between them. Germline V gene sequence: CDR1 MGHRA, CDR2 YSYEKL. The CDR3 extends over 14 amino acids. The CDR3 sequence: CASSQDTSNYGYTF. CDR3 in DNA: TGCGCCAGCAGCCAAGACACCTCCAACTATGGCTACACCTTC.

This clonotype was found many times. V is TRBV7-9 and J is TRBJ2-7; tentatively, D is TRBD1 (5 bases). V lost 2 bases, J lost 6 bases, and 11 bases lay in between. The length of the CDR3 is 13 residues. The germline gives CDR1 SEHNR, CDR2 FQNEAQ (reference sequence). Here the CDR3 DNA reads TGTGCCAGCAGCTTACAGGGATCTTCCGAGCAGTACTTC. Translation gives CASSLQGSSEQYF.

This clonotype was observed at least ten times. The rearrangement uses TRBV4-3 and TRBJ2-2; 7 bases map to TRBD1. The germline gives CDR1 LGHNA, CDR2 YSLEER. The CDR3 spans 16 residues. Unmatched junction bases numbered 8, after V lost 4 bases and J lost 3 bases. CDR3 in amino acids: CASSPRQGTYTGELFF. The DNA of the CDR3 is TGCGCCAGCAGCCCCCGACAGGGAACGTACACCGGGGAGCTGTTTTTT.

With respect to this clonotype: At one end, the junction sequence differs from germline, possibly due to a read error. The chain links TRBV2 to TRBJ1-5; D gene uncertain. The CDR3 is 13 amino acids. The germline gives CDR1 SNHLY, CDR2 FYNNEI. The DNA for the CDR3 is TGCGCCAGCAGTGAAAAAAGCAATCAGCCCCAGCATTTT. This codes for CASSEKSNQPQHF.

This clonotype was seen repeatedly, ten times or more. The CDR3 is CATSDPLGASLDTQYF. Written as DNA, the CDR3 is TGTGCCACCAGTGATCCATTGGGGGCTAGCTTAGATACGCAGTATTTT. The gene calls are TRBV24-1 and TRBJ2-3; D may be TRBD1 (6 bases). The ends were cut back, 3 bases at V and 5 bases at J, with 17 bases in the middle. The CDR3 is 16 amino acids. Looked up from germline, CDR1 is KGHDR and CDR2 is SFDVKD.

The rearrangement joins TRBV29-1 to TRBJ2-1, with a tentative D call TRBD1 (5 bases). Germline V gene lookup returns CDR1 SQVTM and CDR2 ANQGSEA. The V and J ends lost 6 bases and 2 bases respectively, with 11 bases between them. The CDR3 sequence is 13 residues long. This chain's CDR3 is CSVTTDTYNEQFF. For the CDR3, the DNA is TGCAGCGTGACGACAGATACCTACAATGAGCAGTTCTTC.

As regards this clonotype: The final CDR3 position lacks the conserved phenylalanine or tryptophan, pointing to a likely read error. This chain uses TRBV10-3 with TRBJ2-7; TRBD2 aligns across 10 bases. CDR3 length equals 15 residues. V was pared by 4 bases and J by 4 bases, with 7 bases of the junction left unmatched. From germline, CDR1 is ENHRY and CDR2 SYGVKD. This CDR3 is CAISARLAGAYEQYL. CDR3 in DNA: TGTGCCATCAGTGCCCGGCTAGCGGGAGCTTACGAGCAGTACCTC.

Many counts were recorded for this clonotype. The chain links TRBV27 to TRBJ2-7; D unresolved. V shed 4 bases and J shed 6 bases, with 13 bases lying between them. The V gene's germline CDR1 is MNHEY and CDR2 SMNVEV (reference sequence). This CDR3 region has 13 residues. CDR3 coding DNA: TGTGCCAGCAGTTCCCTGGAGACGGCCGAGCAGTACTTC. It translates to CASSSLETAEQYF.

As to this clonotype: A read error is possible here, since a much larger clone lies one base away. The CDR3 carries no conserved terminal phenylalanine or tryptophan, so it likely arises from a read error. This chain uses TRBV24-1 with TRBJ2-1; D is perhaps TRBD2 (5 bases). The CDR3 spans 13 residues. Trimming removed 0 bases at V and 9 bases at J, with 8 bases between. Germline CDR1 is KGHDR and CDR2 is SFDVKD. The CDR3, as DNA: TGTGCCACCAGTGATTTGGGCCGGGGTGAGCAGTTCTCC. This encodes CATSDLGRGEQFS.